What follows are 23 T cell receptor beta chains derived from one specimen sequenced in a study of identical twins. In TCRdb, the 5' RACE reads were re-called with MiXCR into one record per CDR3 protein. The sample contains hundreds of thousands of distinct CDR3 sequences, about 8.9% of which appear only once. This same sample was also part of a study on yellow fever vaccine responses in identical twins.

Sequencing was done on a sample of memory (CD45RO+) T cells sorted from blood. Receptors were obtained from a woman between 18 and 29 years old in good health.

This clonotype came up many times. The chain has TRBV7-8 and TRBJ2-2; TRBD2 matches at 14 bases. Germline-derived CDR1 and CDR2 are SGHVS and FQNEAQ. The CDR3 sequence is 18 residues long. The trim removed 7 bases at V and 1 base at J, leaving 8 bases unmatched. CDR3 coding DNA: TGTGCCAGCAAACTGACTAGCGGGGGGGCCGGGAACACCGGGGAGCTGTTTTTT. It is translated as CASKLTSGGAGNTGELFF.

The chain is built from TRBV29-1 and TRBJ1-4; TRBD1 might be the D (6 bases). CDR3 length: 13 amino acids. Per the germline V gene, CDR1 is SQVTM and CDR2 is ANQGSEA. Deletions cut 1 base from V and 9 bases from J, with 12 bases between. CDR3 in amino acids: CSVEGQGRQKLFF. Here the CDR3 DNA reads TGCAGCGTTGAAGGGCAGGGGAGACAAAAACTGTTTTTT. The variable domain in full, completed from reference TRBV29-1 and TRBJ1-4, reads SAVISQKPSRDICQRGTSLTIQCQVDSQVTMMFWYRQQPGQSLTLIATANQGSEATYESGFVIDKFPISRPNLTFSTLTVSNMSPEDSSIYLCSVEGQGRQKLFFGSGTQLSVL.

This clonotype was seen repeatedly, ten times or more. The V call is TRBV12-3 or TRBV12-4, the J call TRBJ2-3; D possibly corresponds to TRBD2 (5 bases). V was shortened by 8 bases and J by 1 base, with 13 bases between the two germline ends. This CDR3 region has 14 residues. The CDR3 spells CASHRRAGTDTQYF. As DNA, the CDR3 is TGTGCCAGCCACCGCCGAGCGGGCACAGATACGCAGTATTTT.

The rearrangement uses TRBV9 and TRBJ1-4; tentatively, D is TRBD1 (5 bases). V gave up 0 bases and J gave up 8 bases, with 11 bases separating them. The CDR3 spans 14 residues. Germline V gene lookup returns CDR1 SGDLS and CDR2 YYNGEE. CDR3: CASSVGGVEEKLFF. As DNA, the CDR3 is TGTGCCAGCAGCGTAGGAGGGGTCGAGGAAAAACTGTTTTTT.

This clonotype was seen repeatedly, ten times or more. The genes are TRBV27 and TRBJ2-5; D is perhaps TRBD1 (5 bases). Germline loops: CDR1 MNHEY, CDR2 SMNVEV (reference sequence). This CDR3 contains 14 residues. Trimming cost V 6 bases and J 2 bases, with 13 bases left between them. The CDR3 sequence is CASSRRTPQETQYF. The CDR3 nucleotides read TGTGCCAGCAGCCGAAGGACACCACAAGAGACCCAGTACTTC.

V is TRBV4-2 and J is TRBJ2-1; 8 bases fit TRBD2. The ends lost 4 bases at V and 6 bases at J; junction bases unmatched: 8. This CDR3 has 15 residues. The germline CDR1 and CDR2 sequences are LGHNA and YNFKEQ. DNA of the CDR3: TGTGCCAGCAGCCCGGGGACTAGTATTTTCAATGAGCAGTTCTTC. This sequence encodes CASSPGTSIFNEQFF.

This clonotype came up many times. The gene calls are TRBV20-1 and TRBJ2-7; D might be TRBD1 (6 bases). Trimming shortened V by 6 bases and J by 5 bases, and 14 bases separated the two germline ends. CDR1 and CDR2 (germline): DFQATT, SNEGSKA (reference sequence). The CDR3 has 12 amino acids. The CDR3 spells CSATGQRDEQYF. In DNA form, the CDR3 reads TGCAGTGCCACGGGACAACGGGACGAGCAGTACTTC.

J is TRBJ2-5 and V is TRBV7-2; D unclear. V dropped 2 bases and J dropped 2 bases, with 9 bases sitting between them. This CDR3 is 14 amino acids long. CDR1 SGHTA and CDR2 FQGNSA come from the germline V gene. The CDR3 here is CASSLYWGQETQYF. CDR3 nucleotide sequence: TGTGCCAGCAGCTTATATTGGGGTCAAGAGACCCAGTACTTC.

This chain links TRBV2 with TRBJ1-2; D might be TRBD1 (5 bases). CDR1 is SNHLY, CDR2 FYNNEI, per germline. The CDR3 spans 13 residues. Between the trimmed V and J ends, which lost 3 bases and 3 bases, there was a span of 8 bases. Here the CDR3 DNA reads TGTGCCAGCAGTGACCAAGGGGACTATGGCTACACCTTC. Residues: CASSDQGDYGYTF.

The V call is TRBV5-1, the J call TRBJ1-6, with D perhaps TRBD1 (5 bases). The ends were cut back, 2 bases at V and 7 bases at J, with 13 bases in the middle. Germline values: CDR1 SGHRS, CDR2 YFSETQ. This CDR3 has 15 residues. CDR3 nucleotide sequence: TGCGCCAGCAGCTTCCTAGGGCAGGGAAATTCACCCCTCCACTTT. Translated: CASSFLGQGNSPLHF.

The chain couples TRBV5-6 to TRBJ2-1; D might be TRBD1 (5 bases). Germline lookup yields CDR1 SGHDT and CDR2 YYEEEE. V lost 5 bases and J 8 bases, leaving 17 bases between the germline ends. This CDR3 has 14 residues. DNA for the CDR3: TGTGCCAGCAGTTTCAGACAGCCTCGGGATGAGCAGTTCTTC. It specifies CASSFRQPRDEQFF.

This clonotype was detected only once. The chain has TRBV20-1 and TRBJ2-7; D is tentatively TRBD1 or TRBD2 (5 bases each). Germline CDR1 and CDR2: DFQATT and SNEGSKA (reference sequence). V lost 0 bases and J 5 bases, leaving 11 bases between the germline ends. The CDR3 is 13 amino acids. The CDR3 region has the DNA TGCAGTGCTAGAGAGGGACCGTTGCACGAGCAGTACTTC. It specifies CSAREGPLHEQYF.

This clonotype was found a few times. V usage is TRBV6-5 and J usage is TRBJ2-7; D is perhaps TRBD1 (6 bases). The germline CDR1 and CDR2 sequences are MNHEY and SVGAGI. This CDR3 has 12 residues. V was pared by 6 bases and J by 4 bases, with 10 bases between. The CDR3 sequence is CASRTGQYEQYF. In nucleotides, the CDR3 is TGTGCCAGCAGAACAGGGCAGTACGAGCAGTACTTC.

The V and J genes are TRBV10-3 and TRBJ2-1; unclear D gene. Looked up from germline, CDR1 is ENHRY and CDR2 is SYGVKD. V was trimmed by 4 bases and J by 0 bases, leaving 10 bases between them. The CDR3 has 15 amino acids. The CDR3 DNA follows: TGTGCCATCAGTGTTGTGGCGAGCTCCTACAATGAGCAGTTCTTC. Translating gives CAISVVASSYNEQFF.

This clonotype turned up a few times. The V call is TRBV20-1, the J call TRBJ1-3, with TRBD1 matching over 8 bases. Germline assignment: CDR1 DFQATT and CDR2 SNEGSKA (reference sequence). Trimming at V came to 5 bases and at J to 3 bases, leaving 6 bases not matched to a gene. The CDR3 is 14 amino acids. This CDR3 is CSAQDRVVGNTIYF. Written as DNA, the CDR3 is TGCAGTGCTCAGGACAGGGTGGTTGGAAACACCATATATTTT.

A few counts support this clonotype. This chain uses TRBV10-1 with TRBJ2-7, with D perhaps matching TRBD1 (6 bases). The CDR3 contains 15 residues. V was trimmed by 5 bases and J by 3 bases, leaving 17 bases between them. Germline-derived CDR1 and CDR2 are WNHNN and SYGVQD (reference sequence). DNA of the CDR3: TGCGCCAGCAGTCGGACAGTCTACGGAGACTACGAGCAGTACTTC. The encoded protein is CASSRTVYGDYEQYF.

This clonotype was seen only a few times. V gene TRBV9 combines with J gene TRBJ2-1, with TRBD2 identical over 7 bases. Per germline, CDR1 SGDLS and CDR2 YYNGEE. After removal of 0 bases from V and 0 bases from J, the junction contained 15 bases not matched to a gene. CDR3 size: 20 residues. CDR3 sequence: CASSVEIRAGAPSSYNEQFF. The CDR3 DNA reads TGTGCCAGCAGCGTAGAAATACGGGCGGGAGCCCCGAGCTCCTACAATGAGCAGTTCTTC.

Many counts were recorded for this clonotype. The V and J genes are TRBV3-1 and TRBJ1-6; D unclear. Germline V lookup: CDR1 LGHDT, CDR2 YNNKEL (reference sequence). The V end lost 4 bases, the J end lost 7 bases, and 8 bases lay between the germline ends. The CDR3 extends over 13 amino acids. The CDR3 protein is CASSPRGNSPLHF. CDR3 sequence (DNA): TGTGCCAGCAGCCCACGAGGCAATTCACCCCTCCACTTT. Together with reference TRBV3-1 and TRBJ1-6, the CDR3 gives the full variable domain: DTAVSQTPKYLVTQMGNDKSIKCEQNLGHDTMYWYKQDSKKFLKIMFSYNNKELIINETVPNRFSPKSPDKAHLNLHINSLELGDSAVYFCASSPRGNSPLHFGNGTRLTVT.

The sample holds a few counts of this clonotype. The rearrangement links TRBV5-1 to TRBJ2-5, with D perhaps TRBD2 (6 bases). Trimming took off 3 bases at V and 3 bases at J, with 12 bases between the two ends. The CDR3 totals 14 residues. Germline assignment: CDR1 SGHRS and CDR2 YFSETQ. Here the CDR3 reads CASSYPSVEETQYF. CDR3 DNA sequence: TGCGCCAGCAGCTACCCTAGCGTGGAAGAGACCCAGTACTTC.

This clonotype was counted at least ten times. This rearrangement joins TRBV6-5 to TRBJ1-2; D possibly corresponds to TRBD1 (5 bases). Germline lookup yields CDR1 MNHEY and CDR2 SVGAGI. Trimming shortened V by 2 bases and J by 4 bases, and 11 bases separated the two germline ends. The CDR3 is 14 residues long. CDR3 coding DNA: TGTGCCAGCAGTTACACAGATCAGGGCTATGGCTACACCTTC. Translated, it gives CASSYTDQGYGYTF.

There are many counts of this clonotype. V gene TRBV10-3 combines with J gene TRBJ1-2; TRBD1 agrees at 7 bases. Germline-derived CDR1 and CDR2 are ENHRY and SYGVKD. This CDR3 contains 17 residues. Unmatched junction bases numbered 17, after V lost 5 bases and J lost 5 bases. The CDR3 coding sequence is TGTGCCATCAGTTACGTGACAGGGAGCTTGGGTCCTTATGGCTACACCTTC. Protein: CAISYVTGSLGPYGYTF.

The sample holds a few counts of this clonotype. The chain recombines TRBV7-9 with TRBJ2-5; 9 bases line up with TRBD1. The germline V gene encodes CDR1 SEHNR and CDR2 FQNEAQ (reference sequence). The trim removed 1 base at V and 1 base at J, leaving 4 bases unmatched. CDR3 length: 16 residues. DNA for the CDR3: TGTGCCAGCAGCTTAGGCGGGACAGGGACCCAAGAGACCCAGTACTTC. This gives the protein CASSLGGTGTQETQYF.

The rearrangement uses TRBV7-9 and TRBJ1-4; 10 bases fit TRBD1. V gave up 5 bases and J gave up 8 bases; unmatched junction bases: 5. CDR3 length equals 14 residues. Germline CDR1 SEHNR, CDR2 FQNEAQ (reference sequence). The CDR3 nucleotides read TGTGCCAGCAGCGAGGGACAGGGGCGCGAAAAACTGTTTTTT. Translated: CASSEGQGREKLFF.